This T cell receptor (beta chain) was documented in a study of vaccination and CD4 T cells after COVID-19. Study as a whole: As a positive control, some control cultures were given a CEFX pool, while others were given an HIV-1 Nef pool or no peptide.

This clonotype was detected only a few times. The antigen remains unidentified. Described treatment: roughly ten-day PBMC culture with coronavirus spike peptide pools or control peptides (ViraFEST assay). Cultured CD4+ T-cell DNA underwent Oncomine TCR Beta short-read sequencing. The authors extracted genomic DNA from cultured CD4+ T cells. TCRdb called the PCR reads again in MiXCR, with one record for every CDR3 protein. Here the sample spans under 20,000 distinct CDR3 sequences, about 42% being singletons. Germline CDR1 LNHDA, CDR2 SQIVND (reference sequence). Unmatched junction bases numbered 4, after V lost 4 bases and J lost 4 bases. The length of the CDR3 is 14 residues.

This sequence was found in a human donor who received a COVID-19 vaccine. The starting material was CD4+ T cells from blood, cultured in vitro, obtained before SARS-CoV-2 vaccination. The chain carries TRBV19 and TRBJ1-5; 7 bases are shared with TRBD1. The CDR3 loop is CASSRDRNNQPQHF. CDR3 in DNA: TGTGCCAGTAGTAGGGACAGAAATAATCAGCCCCAGCATTTT. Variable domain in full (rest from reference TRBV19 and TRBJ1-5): DGGITQSPKYLFRKEGQNVTLSCEQNLNHDAMYWYRQDPGQGLRLIYYSQIVNDFQKGDIAEGYSVSREKKESFPLTVTSAQKNPTAFYLCASSRDRNNQPQHFGDGTRLSIL.